These 30 T cell receptor beta chains were sequenced from one sample in a study of T-cell reconstitution after alpha-beta-depleted transplantation in children. Researchers prepared the TCRbeta library using unique molecular identifiers, the study reports. TCRdb analysed the PCR reads with MiXCR anew, one entry per CDR3 protein. The top ten hold 25% to 35% of the sample, which has about 980,000 distinct CDR3 sequences, about 29% seen once. The starting material was PBMCs, mostly from graft donor cells, obtained 360 days after TCRalphabeta/CD19-depleted stem cell transplant. All receptors come from a boy under two years old who had a stem cell transplant for SCID, so the T cells may come from the graft donor.

This clonotype was seen a handful of times. This rearrangement joins TRBV9 to TRBJ2-1, with unresolved D. Trimming removed 1 base at V and 5 bases at J, with 7 bases between. This CDR3 has 13 amino acids. Germline assignment: CDR1 SGDLS and CDR2 YYNGEE. CDR3 nucleotides: TGTGCCAGCAGCGTACTGAGCAACAATGAGCAGTTCTTC. Amino acids: CASSVLSNNEQFF.

This clonotype has just a few counts. J is TRBJ2-5 and V is TRBV6-2 or TRBV6-3, with 7 bases fitting TRBD2. The CDR3 sequence is 12 residues long. Trimming at V came to 8 bases and at J to 7 bases, leaving 7 bases not matched to a gene. The germline V gene encodes CDR1 MNHEY and CDR2 SVGEGT. In DNA form, the CDR3 reads TGTGCCAGCGGATACGGGGAGGGGACCCAGTACTTC. Translation gives CASGYGEGTQYF.

V and J are TRBV15 and TRBJ2-7; D is unclear. Per germline, CDR1 LNHNV and CDR2 YYDKDF (reference sequence). V was clipped by 5 bases and J by 0 bases, with 5 bases between them. The CDR3 is 12 amino acids. CDR3 DNA sequence: TGTGCCACCAGCGAATACTCCTACGAGCAGTACTTC. Its translation is CATSEYSYEQYF. Looking up the rest from reference TRBV15 and TRBJ2-7 gives the full variable domain: DAMVIQNPRYQVTQFGKPVTLSCSQTLNHNVMYWYQQKSSQAPKLLFHYYDKDFNNEADTPDNFQSRRPNTSFCFLDIRSPGLGDTAMYLCATSEYSYEQYFGPGTRLTVT.

The chain carries TRBV12-3 or TRBV12-4 and TRBJ1-1; D is uncertain. The V end lost 1 base, the J end lost 4 bases, and 7 bases lay between the germline ends. This CDR3 has 13 amino acids. This chain's CDR3 is CASSLDWITEAFF. The CDR3 DNA follows: TGTGCCAGCAGTTTAGATTGGATCACTGAAGCTTTCTTT.

This clonotype was counted only a few times. The gene calls are TRBV9 and TRBJ2-3; TRBD1 is a possible D gene (5 bases). Trimming pared 0 bases from V and 2 bases from J, leaving 10 bases between. Germline CDR1 SGDLS, CDR2 YYNGEE. The CDR3 has 15 residues. The CDR3 bases are TGTGCCAGCAGCGTAGAGGGGCGTCCCACAGATACGCAGTATTTT. Translating gives CASSVEGRPTDTQYF.

This clonotype has a handful of counts. The chain employs TRBV11-1 and TRBJ1-5, with D possibly being TRBD1 (5 bases). With 5 bases removed from V and 1 base from J, the gap between germline ends came to 15 bases. Germline V gene data show CDR1 as SGHAT and CDR2 as FQDESV (reference sequence). CDR3 length: 16 residues. The CDR3 is CASSRTLRDSNQPQHF. CDR3 in DNA: TGTGCCAGCAGCCGCACGTTGAGGGACAGCAATCAGCCCCAGCATTTT.

This clonotype appeared a few times. The chain has TRBV10-3 and TRBJ2-3; perhaps TRBD2 as D (6 bases). Trimming took off 3 bases at V and 0 bases at J, with 16 bases between the two ends. This CDR3 contains 17 residues. In germline, CDR1 is ENHRY, CDR2 SYGVKD. The CDR3 DNA reads TGTGCCATCAGTGAAGGGTGGGGACTTCGAAGCACAGATACGCAGTATTTT. Translation: CAISEGWGLRSTDTQYF.

V is TRBV6-2 or TRBV6-3 and J is TRBJ2-5, with no clear D. Trimming removed 0 bases from V and 0 bases from J, with 8 bases in between. Per the germline V gene, CDR1 is MNHEY and CDR2 is SVGEGT. This CDR3 spans 15 amino acids. The CDR3 is CASSYSQADQETQYF. The CDR3 nucleotides read TGTGCCAGCAGTTACTCTCAGGCAGACCAAGAGACCCAGTACTTC.

Turning to this clonotype: This CDR3 fails to terminate in the conserved phenylalanine or tryptophan, so it likely reflects a read error. The rearrangement links TRBV11-2 to TRBJ1-1, with a tentative D call TRBD1 (6 bases). The CDR3 runs 14 residues. V lost 5 bases and J lost 1, with 11 bases in between. CDR1 is SGHAT, CDR2 FQNNGV, per germline. In DNA form, the CDR3 reads TGTGCCAGCAGCCCGGACAGACCGAACACTGAAGCTTTCTGT. Its protein product is CASSPDRPNTEAFC.

The chain couples TRBV2 to TRBJ2-3; 8 bases agree with TRBD1. Germline loops: CDR1 SNHLY, CDR2 FYNNEI. The ends lost 7 bases at V and 2 bases at J; junction bases unmatched: 5. This CDR3 has 14 amino acids. CDR3 protein: CASINRGITDTQYF. DNA for the CDR3: TGTGCCAGCATCAACAGGGGGATCACAGATACGCAGTATTTT.

The V gene is TRBV20-1, the J gene TRBJ2-3; TRBD2 aligns across 10 bases. V was clipped by 7 bases and J by 6 bases; unmatched bases: 10. The CDR3 consists of 14 residues. Germline CDR1 reads DFQATT; CDR2 reads SNEGSKA (reference sequence). CDR3 sequence (DNA): TGCAGTGGGACTAGCGGTTTTTTCCAGGATACGCAGTATTTT. Translating gives CSGTSGFFQDTQYF.

The chain combines TRBV10-1 with TRBJ2-1; D unresolved. V was cut by 8 bases and J by 2 bases, with 16 bases left in between. This CDR3 comprises 15 residues. In germline, CDR1 is WNHNN, CDR2 SYGVQD (reference sequence). The CDR3 nucleotides read TGCGCCAGCGGCTTAAATCCCGGGCCCTACAATGAGCAGTTCTTC. As protein: CASGLNPGPYNEQFF.

The chain is built from TRBV28 and TRBJ2-2, with TRBD1 matching over 8 bases. CDR1 is MDHEN and CDR2 is SYDVKM in the germline V gene. J gave up 6 bases and V 2 bases, and 5 bases lay outside the gene matches. The CDR3 totals 15 residues. The CDR3 loop is CASSLPRTGPGELFF. CDR3 sequence (DNA): TGTGCCAGCAGTTTACCCAGGACAGGGCCCGGGGAGCTGTTTTTT.

This clonotype was observed a few times. CDR3 bases: TGTGCCAGCAGTGAGGCGGACAGGGCCTACGAGCAGTACTTC. Encoded protein: CASSEADRAYEQYF. This rearrangement joins TRBV12-3 or TRBV12-4 to TRBJ2-7, with TRBD1 matching 8 bases. V dropped 5 bases and J dropped 2; count of bases not matched to a gene: 5. This CDR3 comprises 14 residues.

J is TRBJ1-2 and V is TRBV5-1, with a tentative D call TRBD1 (5 bases). The germline gives CDR1 SGHRS, CDR2 YFSETQ. V was trimmed by 5 bases and J by 3 bases, leaving 11 bases between them. CDR3 length: 13 residues. The CDR3 DNA sequence: TGCGCCAGCAGATATGACAGAGACTATGGCTACACCTTC. This sequence encodes CASRYDRDYGYTF.

The chain has TRBV20-1 and TRBJ2-7; D is possibly TRBD2 (5 bases). Trimming removed 3 bases at V and 2 bases at J, with 11 bases between. The CDR3 has 13 residues. Germline values: CDR1 DFQATT, CDR2 SNEGSKA (reference sequence). The CDR3 coding sequence is TGCAGTGCTAGGTGGACTGCTGCCTACGAGCAGTACTTC. Amino acids: CSARWTAAYEQYF.

The V call is TRBV6-1, the J call TRBJ2-5; 8 bases agree with TRBD1. V shed 0 bases and J 5 bases; nucleotides not matched to a gene: 8. The CDR3 has 16 amino acids. The germline CDR1 and CDR2 sequences are MNHNS and SASEGT. CDR3 amino acids: CASSEALGQVWETQYF. The CDR3 coding sequence is TGTGCCAGCAGTGAAGCGTTGGGACAGGTGTGGGAGACCCAGTACTTC.

A few counts support this clonotype. The chain couples TRBV10-3 to TRBJ1-5; 8 nucleotides agree with TRBD1. The CDR3 is 13 amino acids. V was pared by 11 bases and J by 5 bases, with 8 bases of the junction left unmatched. Germline V gives CDR1 ENHRY, CDR2 SYGVKD. CDR3 sequence reads: CACGNRGDQPQHF. The CDR3 nucleotides read TGTGCCTGCGGCAACAGGGGGGATCAGCCCCAGCATTTT.

The table lists this clonotype with a few counts. The chain has TRBV20-1 and TRBJ2-3; D is perhaps TRBD1 or TRBD2 (5 bases each). Trimming took 1 base from V and 5 from J, leaving 16 bases between them. CDR1 and CDR2 (germline): DFQATT, SNEGSKA (reference sequence). The CDR3 extends over 15 amino acids. The CDR3 nucleotides read TGCAGTGCTAGAGTGTATGGGGGTCTGAAAGATACGCAGTATTTT. It is translated as CSARVYGGLKDTQYF.

CDR3 DNA sequence: TGTGCCAGCAGTCCAAGGACTAGCGGGGGGGTAAAAGATACGCAGTATTTT. Translating it yields CASSPRTSGGVKDTQYF. The chain uses TRBV12-3 or TRBV12-4 and TRBJ2-3, with 15 bases matching TRBD2. CDR3 length: 17 residues. The V gene end was trimmed by 5 bases and the J gene end by 5 bases; junction bases not matched to a gene: 8.

This clonotype was found a few times. The V call is TRBV20-1, the J call TRBJ2-1, with 12 nucleotides matching TRBD2. CDR1 is DFQATT, CDR2 SNEGSKA, per germline (reference sequence). This CDR3 comprises 15 residues. V dropped 4 bases and J dropped 6; count of bases not matched to a gene: 7. The DNA for the CDR3 is TGCAGTGCTACCCTACTAGCGGGGGGACCCAATGAGCAGTTCTTC. Translation: CSATLLAGGPNEQFF.

This chain joins TRBV9 and TRBJ1-5; no clear D gene. V was pared by 1 base and J by 4 bases, with 9 bases between. The CDR3 has 14 amino acids. From germline, CDR1 is SGDLS and CDR2 YYNGEE. CDR3 sequence reads: CASSVRGGNQPQHF. For the CDR3, the DNA is TGTGCCAGCAGCGTACGGGGTGGGAATCAGCCCCAGCATTTT.

This clonotype has a handful of counts. The V and J genes are TRBV4-1 and TRBJ1-2; D not resolved. CDR1 is MGHRA, CDR2 YSYEKL, per germline. The CDR3 is 14 residues long. Trimming left V 0 bases short and J 4 bases short, with 9 bases between. Here the CDR3 DNA reads TGCGCCAGCAGCCAAGAGGTTGTCTTCTATGGCTACACCTTC. Translating it yields CASSQEVVFYGYTF.

The V gene is TRBV18, the J gene TRBJ1-1; D call uncertain. CDR3 length: 14 amino acids. Germline CDR1 KGHSH, CDR2 LQKENI. Trimming shortened V by 1 base and J by 0 bases, and 6 bases separated the two germline ends. In DNA, the CDR3 is TGTGCCAGCTCACCACTGGAGATGAACACTGAAGCTTTCTTT. This codes for CASSPLEMNTEAFF.

V and J are TRBV6-1 and TRBJ2-3; D is uncertain. From germline, CDR1 is MNHNS and CDR2 SASEGT. This CDR3 spans 15 amino acids. Deletions cut 6 bases from V and 4 bases from J, with 17 bases between. CDR3 loop: CASRRTANGADTQYF. CDR3 in DNA: TGTGCCAGCAGGCGAACAGCGAATGGGGCAGATACGCAGTATTTT.

This clonotype was detected only a few times. This chain uses TRBV5-1 with TRBJ1-1; TRBD1 agrees at 9 bases. Germline assignment: CDR1 SGHRS and CDR2 YFSETQ. The J segment lost 3 bases and the V segment lost 4 bases, leaving 7 bases of the junction unmatched. The CDR3 has 15 amino acids. CDR3 DNA sequence: TGCGCCAGCAGCACCCCGGGGACAGGGTACACTGAAGCTTTCTTT. As protein: CASSTPGTGYTEAFF.

The chain links TRBV27 to TRBJ2-5; 7 bases agree with TRBD1. CDR3 length: 14 residues. Germline CDR1 MNHEY, CDR2 SMNVEV (reference sequence). J lost 5 bases, V lost 1 base, and 4 bases had no gene match. The chain's CDR3 is CASSLLGTAETQYF. The CDR3 DNA sequence: TGTGCCAGCAGTTTATTGGGGACAGCGGAGACCCAGTACTTC.

This clonotype was observed a handful of times. This rearrangement joins TRBV6-1 to TRBJ1-1; D not resolved. Germline V gene lookup returns CDR1 MNHNS and CDR2 SASEGT. Trimming pared 2 bases from V and 0 bases from J, leaving 4 bases between. CDR3 size: 13 residues. The CDR3, as DNA: TGTGCCAGCAGTGAAATCCTGAACACTGAAGCTTTCTTT. Protein: CASSEILNTEAFF.

The chain recombines TRBV5-5 with TRBJ2-7, with 9 bases aligning to TRBD1. The CDR3 sequence is 16 residues long. V lost 0 bases, J lost 1 base, and 5 bases stayed unmatched. The germline V gene encodes CDR1 SGHKS and CDR2 YYEKEE (reference sequence). CDR3 in amino acids: CASSLAPDRGSYEQYF. The CDR3 DNA reads as TGTGCCAGCAGCTTGGCCCCGGACAGGGGATCCTACGAGCAGTACTTC.

This chain joins TRBV7-9 and TRBJ2-1; D gene ambiguous. V lost 1 base and J 11 bases, leaving 15 bases between the germline ends. This CDR3 region has 14 residues. Germline values: CDR1 SEHNR, CDR2 FQNEAQ (reference sequence). CDR3 amino acids: CASSLELRPQQQFF. The CDR3 nucleotides are TGTGCCAGCAGCTTAGAGCTCCGACCCCAACAGCAGTTCTTC. The full variable domain, with the rest looked up from reference TRBV7-9 and TRBJ2-1, is DTGVSQNPRHKITKRGQNVTFRCDPISEHNRLYWYRQTLGQGPEFLTYFQNEAQLEKSRLLSDRFSAERPKGSFSTLEIQRTEQGDSAMYLCASSLELRPQQQFFGPGTRLTVL.